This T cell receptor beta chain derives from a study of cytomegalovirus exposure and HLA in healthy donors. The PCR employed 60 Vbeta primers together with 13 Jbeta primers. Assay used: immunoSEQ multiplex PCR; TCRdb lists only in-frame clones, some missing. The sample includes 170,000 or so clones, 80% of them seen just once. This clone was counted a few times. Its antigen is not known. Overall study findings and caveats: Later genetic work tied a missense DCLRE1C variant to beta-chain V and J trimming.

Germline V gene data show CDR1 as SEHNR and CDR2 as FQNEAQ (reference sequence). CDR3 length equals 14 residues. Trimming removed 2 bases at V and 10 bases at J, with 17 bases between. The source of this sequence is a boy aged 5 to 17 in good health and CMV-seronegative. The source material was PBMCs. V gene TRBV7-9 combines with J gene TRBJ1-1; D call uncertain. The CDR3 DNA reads TGTGCCAGCAGCTTAATACAGCCTACTGATGCAGCTTTCTTT. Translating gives CASSLIQPTDAAFF.